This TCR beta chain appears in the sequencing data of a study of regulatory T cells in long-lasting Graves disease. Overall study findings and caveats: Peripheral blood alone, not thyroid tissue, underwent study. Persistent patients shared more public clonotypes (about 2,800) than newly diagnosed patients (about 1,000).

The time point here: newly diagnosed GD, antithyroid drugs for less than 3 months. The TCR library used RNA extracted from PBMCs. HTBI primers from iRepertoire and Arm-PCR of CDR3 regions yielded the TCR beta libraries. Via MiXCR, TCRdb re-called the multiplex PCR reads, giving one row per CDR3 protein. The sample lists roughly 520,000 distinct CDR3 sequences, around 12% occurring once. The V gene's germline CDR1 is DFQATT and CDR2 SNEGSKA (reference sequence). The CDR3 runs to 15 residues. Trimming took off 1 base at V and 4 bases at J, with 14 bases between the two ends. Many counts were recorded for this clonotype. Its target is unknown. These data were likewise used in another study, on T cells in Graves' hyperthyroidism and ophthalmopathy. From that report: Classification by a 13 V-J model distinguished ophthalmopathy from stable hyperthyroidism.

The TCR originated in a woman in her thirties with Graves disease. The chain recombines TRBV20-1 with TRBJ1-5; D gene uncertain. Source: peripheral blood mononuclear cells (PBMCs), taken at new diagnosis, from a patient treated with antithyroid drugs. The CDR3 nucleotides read TGCAGTGCTAGAGGTGAAGCAGGCCCGAATCAGCCCCAGCATTTT. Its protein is CSARGEAGPNQPQHF.